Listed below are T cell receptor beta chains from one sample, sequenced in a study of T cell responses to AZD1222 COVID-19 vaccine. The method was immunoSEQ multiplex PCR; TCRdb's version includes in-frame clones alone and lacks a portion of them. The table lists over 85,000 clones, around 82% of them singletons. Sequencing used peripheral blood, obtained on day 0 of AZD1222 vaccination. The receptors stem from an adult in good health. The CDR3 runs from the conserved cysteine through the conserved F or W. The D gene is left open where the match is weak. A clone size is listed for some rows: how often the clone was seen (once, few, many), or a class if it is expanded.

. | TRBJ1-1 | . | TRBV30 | TGTGCCTGGAAAGAGGGAGGGGGCACTGAAGCTTTCTTT | CAWKEGGGTEAFF
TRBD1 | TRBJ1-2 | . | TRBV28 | TGTGCCAGCAGTTCCCGACAGGGGCCCTCTCTCTATGGCTACACCTTC | CASSSRQGPSLYGYTF
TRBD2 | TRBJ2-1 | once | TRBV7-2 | TGTGCCAGCGGGGTCGGGGAGGGCGTTGAGCAGTTCTTC | CASGVGEGVEQFF
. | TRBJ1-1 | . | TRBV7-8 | TGTGCCAGCAGCTACAACAGGGATCGGACTGAAGCTTTCTTT | CASSYNRDRTEAFF
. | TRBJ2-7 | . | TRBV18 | TGTGCCAGCTCACCGGACGCCTACGAGCAGTACTTC | CASSPDAYEQYF
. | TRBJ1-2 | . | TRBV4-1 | TGCGCCAGCAGCCCCTCTCCAGGGCAAGCTAACTATGGCTACACCTTC | CASSPSPGQANYGYTF
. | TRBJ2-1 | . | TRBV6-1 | TGTGCCAGCAGTGAAGCGCTTCACAGGTTCGGACCACCCTCGGGCTCCTACAATGAGCAGTTCTTC | CASSEALHRFGPPSGSYNEQFF
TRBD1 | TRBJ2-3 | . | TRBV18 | TGTGCCAGCTCACCTCGACAGGGTCCAGATACGCAGTATTTT | CASSPRQGPDTQYF
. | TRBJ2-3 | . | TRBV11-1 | TGTGCCAGCAGCTATTTAGATACGCAGTATTTT | CASSYLDTQYF
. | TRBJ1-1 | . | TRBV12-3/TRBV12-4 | TGTGCCAGCAGTCCCCGTAGGCAGAGTGAAGCTTTCTTT | CASSPRRQSEAFF
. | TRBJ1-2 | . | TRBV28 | TGTGCCAGCAGTATTGAGGCCCGGGCCTATGGCTACACCTTC | CASSIEARAYGYTF
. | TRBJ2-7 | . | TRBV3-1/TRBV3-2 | TGTGCCAGCAGCCAGGGGATTAGTAGTTACGAGCAGTACTTC | CASSQGISSYEQYF
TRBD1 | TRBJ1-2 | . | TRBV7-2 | TGTGCCAGCAGCTTTGACAGGGAAAATGGCTACACCTTC | CASSFDRENGYTF
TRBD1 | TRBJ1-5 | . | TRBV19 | TGTGCCAGCAGACAGGGGAATCAGCCCCAGCATTTT | CASRQGNQPQHF
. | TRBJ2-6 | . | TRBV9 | TGTGCCAGCAGCCCGATCCCTGGGCCTGGGGCCAACGTCCTGACTTTC | CASSPIPGPGANVLTF
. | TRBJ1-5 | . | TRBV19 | TGTGCCAGTAGCCTAAACGAGATGAGCAATCAGCCCCAGCATTTT | CASSLNEMSNQPQHF
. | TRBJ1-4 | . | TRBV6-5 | TGTGCCAGCAGTACCGGGACCGGGGGTGAAAAACTGTTTTTT | CASSTGTGGEKLFF
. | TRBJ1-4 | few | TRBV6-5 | TGTGCCAGCGGGGCGGAGGGTAATGAAAAACTGTTTTTT | CASGAEGNEKLFF
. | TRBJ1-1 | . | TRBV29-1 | TGCAGCGTTGTTCATATGAACACTGAAGCTTTCTTT | CSVVHMNTEAFF
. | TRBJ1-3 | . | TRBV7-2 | TGTGCCAGCAGCCTAGGGATCTCTGGAAACACCATATATTTT | CASSLGISGNTIYF
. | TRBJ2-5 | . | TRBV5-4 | TGTGCCAGCAGGCGGAGCGGCCAAGAGACCCAGTACTTC | CASRRSGQETQYF
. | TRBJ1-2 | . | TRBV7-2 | TGTGCCAGCAGCGGCGACGGACAATATGGCTACACCTTC | CASSGDGQYGYTF
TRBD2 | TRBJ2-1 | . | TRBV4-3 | TGCGCCAGCAGCCCCCAAGCTGGACTAGCGGGAAACCCTGAGCAGTTCTTC | CASSPQAGLAGNPEQFF
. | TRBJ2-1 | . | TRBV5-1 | TGCGCCAGCAGCTTGCCGGGCCAAGGATCCGGTGAGCAGTTCTTC | CASSLPGQGSGEQFF
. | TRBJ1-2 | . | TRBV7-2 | TGTGCCAGCAGCTTAGAGGCGGGGGGCAATGGATTAGATGGCTACACCTTC | CASSLEAGGNGLDGYTF
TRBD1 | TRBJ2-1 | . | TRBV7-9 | TGTGCCAGCAGCCGGACAGGGGGGCCTAGCTCCTACAATGAGCAGTTCTTC | CASSRTGGPSSYNEQFF
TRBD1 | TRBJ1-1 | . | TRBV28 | TGTGCCAGCAGTTTAAGACAGGGAAACACTGAAGCTTTCTTT | CASSLRQGNTEAFF
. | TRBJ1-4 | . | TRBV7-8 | TGTGCCAGCAGCTCCCGAATGGGGGTTTATGAAAAACTGTTTTTT | CASSSRMGVYEKLFF
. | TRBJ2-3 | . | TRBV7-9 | TGTGCCAGCAGCCCAGGTGGGAATACGCAGTATTTT | CASSPGGNTQYF
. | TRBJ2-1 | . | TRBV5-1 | TGCGCCAGCAGCCCAGGACAGTCCTACAATGAGCAGTTCTTC | CASSPGQSYNEQFF
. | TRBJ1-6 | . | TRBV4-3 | TGCGCCAGCAGCCAAGAAGGGGGAGGGATCGGGTCACCCCTCCACTTT | CASSQEGGGIGSPLHF
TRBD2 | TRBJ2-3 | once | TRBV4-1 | TGCGCCAGCAGCCAAGCAGTTAGAGGAGCGGGGGCCGGAATTCACACAGATACGCAGTATTTT | CASSQAVRGAGAGIHTDTQYF
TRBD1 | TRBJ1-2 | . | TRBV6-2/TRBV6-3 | TGTGCCAGCAGTACGGGGACAGCCTCCTATGGCTACACCTTC | CASSTGTASYGYTF
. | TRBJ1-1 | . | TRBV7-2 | TGTGCCAGCAGCTTAGGATCGTCTATGAACACTGAAGCTTTCTTT | CASSLGSSMNTEAFF
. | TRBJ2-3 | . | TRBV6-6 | TGTGCCAGCCAATTAGCCGATACGCAGTATTTT | CASQLADTQYF
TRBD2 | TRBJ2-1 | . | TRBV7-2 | TGTGCCAGCAGCTTACTAGCGGGGGGGCGGAATGAGCAGTTCTTC | CASSLLAGGRNEQFF
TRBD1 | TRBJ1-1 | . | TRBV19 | TGTGCCAGTAGTCCGGGACAGGGGGCGAGCACTGAAGCTTTCTTT | CASSPGQGASTEAFF
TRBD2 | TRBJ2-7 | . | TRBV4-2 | TGTGCCAGCAGCTTGGGGCTAGCGGCCTACGAGCAGTACTTC | CASSLGLAAYEQYF
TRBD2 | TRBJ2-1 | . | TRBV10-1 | TGCGCCAGCAGTGAGTCGAAACTAGCGGGGAAGTACAATGAGCAGTTCTTC | CASSESKLAGKYNEQFF
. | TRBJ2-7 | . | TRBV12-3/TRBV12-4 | TGTGCCAGCAGGAGAGGGATCTACGAGCAGTACTTC | CASRRGIYEQYF
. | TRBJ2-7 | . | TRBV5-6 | TGTGCCAGCAGCTTCCTGGGGGGCGAATCCTACGAGCAGTACTTC | CASSFLGGESYEQYF
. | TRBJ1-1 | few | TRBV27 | TGTGCCAGCAGCCGGGGGGGGGCAATAGTTGAAGCTTTCTTT | CASSRGGAIVEAFF
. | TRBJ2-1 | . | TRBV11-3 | TGTGCCAGCAGCGAGCTAGAGGACAATGAGCAGTTCTTC | CASSELEDNEQFF
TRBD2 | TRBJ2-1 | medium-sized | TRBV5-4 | TGTGCCAGCAACCCCACTAGCGGGGGGACCTGGAATGAGCAGTTCTTC | CASNPTSGGTWNEQFF
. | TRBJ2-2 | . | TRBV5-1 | TGCGCCAGCAGCCTGGAGGGTAGCCTCCTCACCGGGGAGCTGTTTTTT | CASSLEGSLLTGELFF
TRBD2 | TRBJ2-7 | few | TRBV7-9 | TGTGCTGGACGGACTAGCGGGAGCTCCTACGAGCAGTACTTC | CAGRTSGSSYEQYF
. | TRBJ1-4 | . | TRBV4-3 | TGCGCCAGCAGCCAAGTGGGACACGGCTTAAACGAAAAACTGTTTTTT | CASSQVGHGLNEKLFF
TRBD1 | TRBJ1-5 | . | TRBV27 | TGTGCCAGCAGTTTATATAACAGGGGAAATAGCAATCAGCCCCAGCATTTT | CASSLYNRGNSNQPQHF
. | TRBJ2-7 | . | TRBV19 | TGTGCCAGTAGTATCCCAGGGAGTTACGAGCAGTACTTC | CASSIPGSYEQYF
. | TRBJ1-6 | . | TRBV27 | TGTGCCAGCAGTAAAATCGGGGGGGATTCACCCCTCCACTTT | CASSKIGGDSPLHF
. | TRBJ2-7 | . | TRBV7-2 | TGTGCCAGCAGCTTAGAGCGCTCACGCTCCTACGAGCAGTACTTC | CASSLERSRSYEQYF
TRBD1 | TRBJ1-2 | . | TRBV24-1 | TGTGCCACCAGTGACACGACAGGGACTACTTTTGGCTACACCTTC | CATSDTTGTTFGYTF
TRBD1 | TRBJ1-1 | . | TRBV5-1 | TGCGCCAGCAGCTTGGCCGGGACAGGGTCAGGGAACACTGAAGCTTTCTTT | CASSLAGTGSGNTEAFF
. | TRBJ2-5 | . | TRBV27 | TGTGCCAGCAGTTCGGGGATGGGGACGGGAGAGACCCAGTACTTC | CASSSGMGTGETQYF
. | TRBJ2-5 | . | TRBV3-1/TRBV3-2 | TGTGCCAGCAGCTATCAAGTAAAAGGGACCCAGTACTTC | CASSYQVKGTQYF
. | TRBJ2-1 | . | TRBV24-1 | TGTGCCACCAGTGACCCCCGGGGGGCAGGTGAGCAGTTCTTC | CATSDPRGAGEQFF
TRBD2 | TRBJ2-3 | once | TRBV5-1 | TGCGCCAGCAGCTTGGCCGGGACTAGCGGGGTCACAGATACGCAGTATTTT | CASSLAGTSGVTDTQYF